The present T cell receptor (beta chain) was sequenced within a study of Ad26.COV2.S vaccination and SARS-CoV-2 variants. About the research overall: Each vaccinee took Ad26.COV2.S intramuscularly, once or twice 56 days apart.

Treatment in this sample: roughly 20 received Ad26.COV2.S at low or high dose, single or two shots; several received placebo; per-sample allocation not given. Day 63 after the first injection of vaccine or placebo was the sampling time. This Boston cohort included adults aged 18-55 years. TCRdb keeps only in-frame clones here, not all; method: immunoSEQ multiplex PCR. The sample records some 370,000 clones, about four fifths being singletons. Germline V CDR1 and CDR2: MNHEY, SVGAGI. The CDR3 sequence is 16 residues long. V was trimmed by 4 bases and J by 0 bases, leaving 16 bases between them. Sequencing was performed on peripheral blood, taken in a trial of Ad26.COV2.S vaccine versus placebo. The rearrangement uses TRBV6-5 and TRBJ2-7; tentatively, D is TRBD2 (6 bases). The clonotype originates from a person between 18 and 59 years old who received the Ad26.COV2.S COVID-19 vaccine or a placebo. For the CDR3, the DNA is TGTGCCAGCAGTTTGGGTGTTAGCGGCCGCTCCTACGAGCAGTACTTC. Protein sequence: CASSLGVSGRSYEQYF.